The clone carrying this T cell receptor beta chain was counted between two and nine times. Antigen specificity is unknown. This sample was taken from a study of cytomegalovirus exposure and HLA in healthy donors. Findings and caveats of the study: Several of the most significant clusters appeared, in a later analysis, to be linked to common viral pathogens.

PCR amplification relied on 60 Vbeta primers (plus 13 Jbeta primers). Data came from immunoSEQ multiplex PCR; TCRdb stores just in-frame clones and leaves some out. The sample yields around 300,000 clones, 65% to 85% seen once. The CDR3 is 16 amino acids. V lost 6 bases to trimming and J lost 6 bases, with 24 bases between them. Germline V gene data show CDR1 as MNHEY and CDR2 as SMNVEV (reference sequence). The V and J genes are TRBV27 and TRBJ2-7; tentative D call: TRBD2 (6 bases). The source material was PBMCs. This receptor was identified in a female donor in good health and CMV-seronegative. CDR3 loop: CASRIYREMEVSEQYF. The DNA for the CDR3 is TGTGCCAGCAGGATATATCGGGAGATGGAGGTTAGCGAGCAGTACTTC.